Here is one T cell receptor (beta chain) with its context. Germline lookup yields CDR1 SGHVS and CDR2 FQNEAQ. The V end lost 2 bases, the J end lost 0 bases, and 14 bases lay between the germline ends. This CDR3 is 17 amino acids long. The data are from a study of blood T cell repertoires in COVID-19. Produced via immunoSEQ multiplex PCR; TCRdb's table is partial and in-frame only. The table lists around 250,000 clones, more than 70% of them singletons. The receptor was derived from an elderly man with acute or convalescent COVID-19. The chain joins TRBV7-8 to TRBJ1-3; D is unclear. Sequencing input: peripheral blood. For the CDR3, the DNA is TGTGCCAGCAGCTTACAACTACTAGGGAGCTCTGGAAACACCATATATTTT. It yields the protein CASSLQLLGSSGNTIYF.